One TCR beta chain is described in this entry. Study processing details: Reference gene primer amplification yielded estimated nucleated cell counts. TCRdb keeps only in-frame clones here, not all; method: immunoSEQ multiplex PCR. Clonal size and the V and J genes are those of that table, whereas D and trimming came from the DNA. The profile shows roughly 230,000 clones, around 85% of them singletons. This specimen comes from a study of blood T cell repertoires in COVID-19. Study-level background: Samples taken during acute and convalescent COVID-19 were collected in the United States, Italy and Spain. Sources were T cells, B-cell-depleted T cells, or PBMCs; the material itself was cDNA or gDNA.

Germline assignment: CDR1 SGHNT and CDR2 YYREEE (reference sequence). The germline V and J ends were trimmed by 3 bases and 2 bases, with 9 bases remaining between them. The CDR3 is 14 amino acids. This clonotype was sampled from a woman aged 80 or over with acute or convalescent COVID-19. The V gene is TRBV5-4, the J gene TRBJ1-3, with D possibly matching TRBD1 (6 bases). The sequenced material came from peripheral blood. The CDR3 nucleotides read TGTGCCAGCAGCTCCGGGACACCTGGAAACACCATATATTTT. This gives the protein CASSSGTPGNTIYF.